This record concerns one T cell receptor beta chain sequence. This entry is derived from a study of cytomegalovirus exposure and HLA in healthy donors. This PCR relied on a set of 60 Vbeta primers and 13 Jbeta primers. Assay used: immunoSEQ multiplex PCR; TCRdb lists only in-frame clones, some missing. The sample lists 160,000 or so clones, approximately 88% occurring once. Germline V CDR1 and CDR2: MGHRA, YSYEKL. Trimming took off 2 bases at V and 8 bases at J, with 19 bases between the two ends. The CDR3 is made up of 16 amino acids. This TCR derives from a man between 25 and 39 years old in good health and CMV-seronegative. The sequencing sample was made of PBMCs. The gene calls are TRBV4-1 and TRBJ2-1; D may be TRBD2 (7 bases). The CDR3 region is CASSQRGGGSYDEQFF. The CDR3, as DNA: TGCGCCAGCAGCCAAAGAGGCGGGGGCTCTTATGATGAGCAGTTCTTC.